These 6 T cell receptor beta chains came from one sample sequenced in a study of shared clonotypes between healthy human individuals. Sequencing used immunoSEQ multiplex PCR; TCRdb keeps in-frame clones, though not all of them. The repertoire includes about 2 million clones, 90% to 95% of them detected once, and 0.1% to 0.15% sits in the top ten. The sample taken for sequencing was naive CD4+ T cells sorted from blood. Subset noted: CD45RA+ positively selected. The receptors originated from a man aged 18 to 29 in good health.

The chain uses TRBV7-2 and TRBJ2-1, with a weak D call TRBD2 (6 bases). Trimming shortened V by 5 bases and J by 10 bases, and 15 bases separated the two germline ends. The CDR3 spans 13 residues. Germline assignment: CDR1 SGHTA and CDR2 FQGNSA. CDR3 residues: CASSPAHGLEQFF. DNA for the CDR3: TGTGCCAGCAGCCCCGCACACGGACTAGAGCAGTTCTTC.

This clone was detected only once. V is TRBV30 and J is TRBJ1-2; D is unclear. This CDR3 is built from 12 residues. V was pared by 0 bases and J by 7 bases, with 9 bases between. CDR1 is GTSNPN and CDR2 is SVGIG in the germline V gene (reference sequence). DNA for the CDR3: TGTGCCTGGAGTGTATGGGGAGGTGGCTACACCTTC. The encoded protein is CAWSVWGGGYTF. Variable domain in full (rest from reference TRBV30 and TRBJ1-2): SQTIHQWPATLVQPVGSPLSLECTVEGTSNPNLYWYRQAAGRGLQLLFYSVGIGQISSEVPQNLSASRPQDRQFILSSKKLLLSDSGFYLCAWSVWGGGYTFGSGTRLTVV.

The chain combines TRBV4-1 with TRBJ1-6; D not certain. V was pared by 1 base and J by 0 bases, with 13 bases between. Germline assignment: CDR1 MGHRA and CDR2 YSYEKL. The length of the CDR3 is 18 residues. The CDR3 DNA sequence: TGCGCCAGCAGCCAAGGTGGGTGGGATGACTCCTATAATTCACCCCTCCACTTT. It codes for CASSQGGWDDSYNSPLHF.

This chain uses TRBV9 with TRBJ1-2; 8 nucleotides line up with TRBD1. This CDR3 spans 16 amino acids. V gave up 0 bases and J gave up 1 base; unmatched junction bases: 5. The germline CDR1 and CDR2 sequences are SGDLS and YYNGEE. The CDR3 DNA sequence: TGTGCCAGCAGCGTAGTGGGACAGGTCGTTAACTATGGCTACACCTTC. This gives the protein CASSVVGQVVNYGYTF.

This clone has a single count. V usage is TRBV21-1 and J usage is TRBJ2-3; the table's TRBD2 call for D was not verified on the DNA. TRBV21-1 is flagged as a pseudogene. This CDR3 spans 15 amino acids. The CDR3 loop reads CASRWGARGTDTQYF. In nucleotides, the CDR3 is TGTGCCAGCCGATGGGGAGCCCGGGGCACAGATACGCAGTATTTT.

The CDR3 region has the DNA TGTGCCTGGAGTAGGATGCCCGACTCTGGGGCCAACGTCCTGACTTTC. It specifies CAWSRMPDSGANVLTF. The chain carries TRBV30 and TRBJ2-6; no firm D call. The CDR3 runs 16 residues. V was trimmed by 2 bases and J by 0 bases, leaving 11 bases between them. Germline V gives CDR1 GTSNPN, CDR2 SVGIG (reference sequence).